One and the same sample provided the 15 T cell receptor beta chains below, sequenced in a study of T cells expressing NK-cell markers (dated by TCRdb to 2019 to 2021). Libraries were prepared through 5' RACE. Sequencing instrument: Illumina HiSeq 2000. Reprocessed by TCRdb, the reads give a single entry per CDR3 protein sequence, without DNA. The sample's own table lists a few hundred thousand distinct CDR3 sequences. The ten largest clonotypes hold over 4% of the sample. The sample comprised blood T cells: a sorted CD56 or NKG2C T cell subset, CD4+ or CD8+ T cells, or bulk PBMC T cells (not recorded which). These receptors were collected from a man aged 18-69 years in good health.

This chain connects TRBV3-1 to TRBJ1-6; as DNA is missing, the TRBD1 call by TCRdb cannot be tested. This CDR3 spans 14 amino acids. CDR1 is LGHDT, CDR2 YNNKEL, per germline (reference sequence). The CDR3 here is CASSQVGAESPLHF.

The chain joins TRBV27 to TRBJ2-4; TCRdb calls TRBD2, which cannot be checked without DNA. CDR1 and CDR2 (germline): MNHEY, SMNVEV (reference sequence). The CDR3 covers 16 residues. The CDR3 reads CASSPRGGAGPAIQYF.

The gene calls are TRBV27 and TRBJ2-1; the TRBD1 assignment by TCRdb is unverifiable without DNA. This CDR3 spans 16 amino acids. Germline CDR1 is MNHEY and CDR2 is SMNVEV (reference sequence). CDR3 residues: CASSPRDRGSYNEQFF.

The chain carries TRBV2 and TRBJ2-7; TCRdb returns TRBD1, unconfirmable since there is no DNA. This CDR3 has 15 amino acids. Germline CDR1 is SNHLY and CDR2 is FYNNEI. CDR3 residues: CASRETGTLVSEQYF.

The rearrangement links TRBV20-1 to TRBJ2-7; with no DNA, the TCRdb D assignment of TRBD2 cannot be verified. The germline gives CDR1 DFQATT, CDR2 SNEGSKA (reference sequence). The CDR3 runs 15 residues. The chain's CDR3 is CSAPPSPTSGGGQYF.

The chain carries TRBV6-4 and TRBJ2-3; the D call of TRBD2 rests on TCRdb alone, since no DNA is present to check it. CDR3 length: 13 residues. CDR1 and CDR2 from the germline V gene are MRHNA and SNTAGT. CDR3 protein: CASGRTSEDTQYF.

The V call is TRBV18, the J call TRBJ1-2; TCRdb reports TRBD1, a call that lacks DNA to check it against. From germline, CDR1 is KGHSH and CDR2 LQKENI. The CDR3 totals 13 residues. CDR3 region: CASSPRFRDGYTF. The whole variable domain, filled in from reference TRBV18 and TRBJ1-2, reads NAGVMQNPRHLVRRRGQEARLRCSPMKGHSHVYWYRQLPEEGLKFMVYLQKENIIDESGMPKERFSAEFPKEGPSILRIQQVVRGDSAAYFCASSPRFRDGYTFGSGTRLTVV.

The chain recombines TRBV20-1 with TRBJ2-7. Germline V gives CDR1 DFQATT, CDR2 SNEGSKA (reference sequence). The CDR3 spans 13 residues. The CDR3 protein is CSARKPQSYEQYF.

The chain joins TRBV18 to TRBJ2-1; TCRdb's D call of TRBD2 is untestable without DNA. CDR3 length: 17 amino acids. Looked up from germline, CDR1 is KGHSH and CDR2 is LQKENI. CDR3 amino acids: CASSSQIAGVEYNEQFF.

The chain joins TRBV6-1 to TRBJ2-5; TCRdb calls TRBD1, which cannot be checked without DNA. The CDR3 spans 14 residues. Germline CDR1 and CDR2: MNHNS and SASEGT. The CDR3 sequence: CASRMTVSQETQYF.

V gene TRBV4-2 combines with J gene TRBJ2-3; the D call of TRBD2 rests on TCRdb alone, since no DNA is present to check it. This CDR3 spans 15 amino acids. Germline V CDR1 and CDR2: LGHNA, YNFKEQ. The CDR3 spells CASSQDRPSKDTQYF.

The gene calls are TRBV6-2 or TRBV6-3 and TRBJ2-1; TCRdb's D gene call, TRBD1, goes unchecked for lack of DNA. The CDR3 has 14 residues. Germline V gene data show CDR1 as MNHEY and CDR2 as SVGEGT. CDR3 loop: CASSDPPGYNEQFF.

The V gene is TRBV28, the J gene TRBJ2-7; the TCRdb D gene call, TRBD2, has no DNA to confirm it. CDR1 and CDR2 from the germline V gene are MDHEN and SYDVKM. The CDR3 extends over 16 amino acids. CDR3 amino acids: CASSSPGRAVNYEQYF.

V usage is TRBV11-3 and J usage is TRBJ1-4. From germline, CDR1 is SGHNT and CDR2 YENEEA. The CDR3 is 15 amino acids. The CDR3 loop reads CASSPYYGWREKLFF.

This chain joins TRBV21-1 and TRBJ1-2; without DNA, the TCRdb call of TRBD1 cannot be checked. TRBV21-1 is listed as a pseudogene. CDR3 length equals 15 residues. This CDR3 is CASSKDGGCDYGYTF.